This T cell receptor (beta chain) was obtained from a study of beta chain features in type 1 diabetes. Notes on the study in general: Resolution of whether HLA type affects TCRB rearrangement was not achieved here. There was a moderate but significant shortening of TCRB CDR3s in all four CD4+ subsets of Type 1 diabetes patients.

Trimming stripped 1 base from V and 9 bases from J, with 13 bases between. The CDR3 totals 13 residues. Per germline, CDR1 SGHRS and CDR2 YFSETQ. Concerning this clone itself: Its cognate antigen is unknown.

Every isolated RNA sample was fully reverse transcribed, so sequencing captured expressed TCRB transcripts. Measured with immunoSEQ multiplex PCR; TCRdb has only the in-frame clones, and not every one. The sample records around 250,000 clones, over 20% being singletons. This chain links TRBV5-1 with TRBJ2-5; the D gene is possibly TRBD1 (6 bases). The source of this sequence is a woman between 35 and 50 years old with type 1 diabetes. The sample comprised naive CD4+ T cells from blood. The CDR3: CASSLSTGMAQYF. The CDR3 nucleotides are TGCGCCAGCAGCTTGTCCACAGGGATGGCCCAGTACTTC.